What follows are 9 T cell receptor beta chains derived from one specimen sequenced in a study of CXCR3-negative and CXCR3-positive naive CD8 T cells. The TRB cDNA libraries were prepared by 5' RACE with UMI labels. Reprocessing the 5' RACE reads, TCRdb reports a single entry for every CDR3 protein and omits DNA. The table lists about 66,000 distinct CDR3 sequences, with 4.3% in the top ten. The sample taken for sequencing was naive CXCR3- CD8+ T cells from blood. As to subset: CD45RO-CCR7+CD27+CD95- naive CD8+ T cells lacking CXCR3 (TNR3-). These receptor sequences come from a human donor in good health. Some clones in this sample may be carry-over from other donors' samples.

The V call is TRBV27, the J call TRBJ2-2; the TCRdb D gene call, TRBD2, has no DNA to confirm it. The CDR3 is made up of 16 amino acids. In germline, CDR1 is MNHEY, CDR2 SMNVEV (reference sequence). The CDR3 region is CASSLSGGALVGELFF.

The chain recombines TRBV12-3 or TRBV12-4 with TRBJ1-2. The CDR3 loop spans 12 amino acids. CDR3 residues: CASSLRDYGYTF.

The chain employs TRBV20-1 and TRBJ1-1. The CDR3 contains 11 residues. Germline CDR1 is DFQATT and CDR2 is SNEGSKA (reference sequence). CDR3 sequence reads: CSAPRATEAFF.

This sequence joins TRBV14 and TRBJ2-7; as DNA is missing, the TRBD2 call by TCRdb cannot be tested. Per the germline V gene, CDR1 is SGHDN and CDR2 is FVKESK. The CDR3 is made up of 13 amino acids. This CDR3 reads CAILDEGTYEQYF. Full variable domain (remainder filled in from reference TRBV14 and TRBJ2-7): EAGVTQFPSHSVIEKGQTVTLRCDPISGHDNLYWYRRVMGKEIKFLLHFVKESKQDESGMPNNRFLAERTGGTYSTLKVQPAELEDSGVYFCAILDEGTYEQYFGPGTRLTVT.

The CDR3 region is CASSLLGTTYEQYF. The chain carries TRBV7-9 and TRBJ2-7; there is no DNA to check the TCRdb D call of TRBD1. This CDR3 region has 14 residues. CDR1 is SEHNR and CDR2 is FQNEAQ in the germline V gene (reference sequence).

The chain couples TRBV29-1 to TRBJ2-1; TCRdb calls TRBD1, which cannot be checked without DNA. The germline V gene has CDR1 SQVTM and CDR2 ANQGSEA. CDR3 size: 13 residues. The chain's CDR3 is CGARVGENNEQFF.

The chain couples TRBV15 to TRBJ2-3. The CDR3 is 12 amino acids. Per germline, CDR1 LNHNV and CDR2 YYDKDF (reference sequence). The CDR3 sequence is CATSRVEDTQYF.

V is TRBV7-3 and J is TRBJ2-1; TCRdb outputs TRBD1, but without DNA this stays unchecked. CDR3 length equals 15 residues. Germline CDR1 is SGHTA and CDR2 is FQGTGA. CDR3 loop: CASSLAGQGWNEQFF.

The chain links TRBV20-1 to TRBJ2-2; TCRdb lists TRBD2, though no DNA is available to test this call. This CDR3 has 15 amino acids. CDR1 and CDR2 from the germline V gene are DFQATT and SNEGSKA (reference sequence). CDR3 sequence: CSAPGLASVTGELFF.